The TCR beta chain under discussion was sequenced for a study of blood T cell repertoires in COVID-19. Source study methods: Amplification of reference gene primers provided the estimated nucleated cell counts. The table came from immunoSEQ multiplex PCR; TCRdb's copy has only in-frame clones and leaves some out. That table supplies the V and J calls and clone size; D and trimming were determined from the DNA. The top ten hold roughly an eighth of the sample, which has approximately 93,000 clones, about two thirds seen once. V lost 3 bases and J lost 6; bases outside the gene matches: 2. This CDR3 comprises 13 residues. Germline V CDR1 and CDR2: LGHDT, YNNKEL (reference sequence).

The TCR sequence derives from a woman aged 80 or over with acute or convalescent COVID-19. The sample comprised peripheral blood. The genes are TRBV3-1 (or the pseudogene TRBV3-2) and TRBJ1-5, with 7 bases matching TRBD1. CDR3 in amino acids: CASSQNRGQPQHF. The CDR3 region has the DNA TGTGCCAGCAGCCAGAACAGGGGTCAGCCCCAGCATTTT.